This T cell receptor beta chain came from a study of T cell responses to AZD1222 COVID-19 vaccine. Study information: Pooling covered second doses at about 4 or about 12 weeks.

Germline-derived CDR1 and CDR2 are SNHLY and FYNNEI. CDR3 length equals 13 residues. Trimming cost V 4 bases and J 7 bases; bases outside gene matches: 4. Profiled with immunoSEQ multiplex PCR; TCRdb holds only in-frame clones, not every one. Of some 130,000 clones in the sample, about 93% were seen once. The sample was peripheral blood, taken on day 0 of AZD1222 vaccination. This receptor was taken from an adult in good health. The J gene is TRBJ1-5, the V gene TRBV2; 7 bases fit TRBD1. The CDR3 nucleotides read TGTGCCAGCAGTGCACAGGGGAGGCAGCCCCAGCATTTT. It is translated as CASSAQGRQPQHF.